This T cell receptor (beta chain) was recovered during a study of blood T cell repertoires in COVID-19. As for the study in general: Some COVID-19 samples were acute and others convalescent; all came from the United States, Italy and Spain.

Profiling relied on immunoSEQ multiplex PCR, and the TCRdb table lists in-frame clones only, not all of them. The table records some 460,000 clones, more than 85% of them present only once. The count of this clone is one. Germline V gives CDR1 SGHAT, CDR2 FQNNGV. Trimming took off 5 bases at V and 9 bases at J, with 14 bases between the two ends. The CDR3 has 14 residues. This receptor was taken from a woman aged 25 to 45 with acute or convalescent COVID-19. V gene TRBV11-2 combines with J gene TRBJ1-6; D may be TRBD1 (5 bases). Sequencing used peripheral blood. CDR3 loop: CASSPRQRGSPLHF. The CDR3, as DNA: TGTGCCAGCAGCCCCCGACAGCGGGGTTCACCCCTCCACTTT.